What follows are 17 T cell receptor beta chains derived from one specimen sequenced in a study of identical twins. MiXCR was run by TCRdb on the 5' RACE reads, yielding one entry per CDR3 protein. The data show around 1.7 million distinct CDR3 sequences, with around 29% seen just once and around 0.3% held by the top ten. Input material: cord blood. The receptors here all came from a newborn girl in good health.

The CDR3 sequence: CASSSIPLNYGYTF. CDR3 DNA sequence: TGTGCCAGCAGTTCCATTCCCCTTAACTATGGCTACACCTTC. V is TRBV2 and J is TRBJ1-2; D is uncertain. Germline assignment: CDR1 SNHLY and CDR2 FYNNEI. This CDR3 contains 14 residues. Trimming removed 5 bases at V and 1 base at J, with 11 bases between.

The CDR3 region is CSARSWQGAEKLFF. The CDR3 DNA reads TGCAGTGCTAGGAGTTGGCAGGGGGCTGAAAAACTGTTTTTT. V gene TRBV20-1 combines with J gene TRBJ1-4; 8 bases line up with TRBD1. This CDR3 region has 14 residues. V dropped 3 bases and J dropped 7; count of bases not matched to a gene: 7. Germline V lookup: CDR1 DFQATT, CDR2 SNEGSKA (reference sequence).

The chain has TRBV28 and TRBJ1-1, with a possible D match to TRBD1 (5 bases). This CDR3 comprises 15 residues. Per the germline V gene, CDR1 is MDHEN and CDR2 is SYDVKM. V lost 2 bases and J lost 1, with 11 bases in between. The CDR3 region is CASSLGDSRNTEAFF. The CDR3 coding sequence is TGTGCCAGCAGTTTAGGCGACAGTCGGAACACTGAAGCTTTCTTT.

Note on this clonotype: At one boundary the junction diverges from the germline segment, which might be a read error. This rearrangement joins TRBV27 to TRBJ1-6, with 8 bases lining up with TRBD1. CDR1 is MNHEY, CDR2 SMNVEV, per germline (reference sequence). This CDR3 comprises 17 residues. CDR3: CASSPLRTGKDYSPPHF. In DNA, the CDR3 is TGTGCCAGCAGTCCCCTCCGGACAGGGAAAGATTATTCACCCCCCCACTTT.

V gene TRBV29-1 combines with J gene TRBJ2-5; 7 bases are a match to TRBD2. CDR3 size: 13 residues. Unmatched junction bases numbered 2, after V lost 4 bases and J lost 0 bases. The V gene's germline CDR1 is SQVTM and CDR2 ANQGSEA. The CDR3 DNA reads as TGCAGCGTTGTGGCGGGAGACCAAGAGACCCAGTACTTC. This encodes CSVVAGDQETQYF.

The rearrangement uses TRBV10-2 and TRBJ2-1; TRBD2 matches 7 bases. The DNA end is more similar to TRBJ2-7, so the J call may be wrong. Germline V gene lookup returns CDR1 WSHSY and CDR2 SAAADI. This CDR3 has 14 residues. The CDR3 DNA reads TGCGCCAGCAGTGTATGGGAGGGCCTCAATGAGCAGTACTTC. It specifies CASSVWEGLNEQYF.

In this sample, this clonotype turned up a few times. This sequence joins TRBV6-5 and TRBJ2-7, with 11 bases identical to TRBD2. V shed 2 bases, J shed 2 bases, and the junction held 11 bases outside the gene matches. CDR1 and CDR2 (germline): MNHEY, SVGAGI. This CDR3 comprises 18 residues. CDR3: CASSYLIPGLADTYEQYF. In DNA, the CDR3 is TGTGCCAGCAGTTACCTTATCCCGGGACTAGCGGACACCTACGAGCAGTACTTC.

The table lists this clonotype with a count of one. The junction differs from germline at one of its ends, possibly a read error. The genes are TRBV24-1 and TRBJ2-7; D is perhaps TRBD1 (6 bases). The V gene's germline CDR1 is KGHDR and CDR2 SFDVKD. The CDR3 has 15 amino acids. Here the CDR3 DNA reads TGTGCCACCGGTGATTCCAGGGGTCCATCCTACGAGCAGTACTTC. Protein product: CATGDSRGPSYEQYF.

This chain links TRBV7-2 with TRBJ2-1; the D is unclear. V dropped 2 bases and J dropped 3 bases, with 11 bases sitting between them. Germline V CDR1 and CDR2: SGHTA, FQGNSA. This CDR3 has 15 residues. The CDR3 DNA reads as TGTGCCAGCAGCTTAAGGGCTAGGATCTACAATGAGCAGTTCTTC. Translating gives CASSLRARIYNEQFF.

The rearrangement joins TRBV28 to TRBJ2-7; the D call may be TRBD1 or TRBD2 (5 bases each). The CDR3 has 16 residues. CDR1 is MDHEN, CDR2 SYDVKM, per germline. The V gene lost 2 bases and the J gene lost 0 bases, with 14 bases spanning the gap. CDR3 coding DNA: TGTGCCAGCAGTTTACCTCGAGCGGACATCTCCTACGAGCAGTACTTC. Protein product: CASSLPRADISYEQYF.

This rearrangement joins TRBV18 to TRBJ1-2; D is unclear. The CDR3 totals 12 residues. V was trimmed by 5 bases and J by 8 bases, leaving 12 bases between them. Germline lookup yields CDR1 KGHSH and CDR2 LQKENI. The CDR3: CASSANKGGYTF. The CDR3 nucleotides read TGTGCCAGCTCAGCCAACAAAGGAGGCTACACCTTC. The variable domain in full, completed from reference TRBV18 and TRBJ1-2, reads NAGVMQNPRHLVRRRGQEARLRCSPMKGHSHVYWYRQLPEEGLKFMVYLQKENIIDESGMPKERFSAEFPKEGPSILRIQQVVRGDSAAYFCASSANKGGYTFGSGTRLTVV.

The chain couples TRBV7-2 to TRBJ2-3; TRBD2 agrees at 10 bases. The germline V gene has CDR1 SGHTA and CDR2 FQGNSA. This CDR3 has 17 amino acids. Trimming cost V 0 bases and J 2 bases; bases outside gene matches: 5. CDR3 sequence (DNA): TGTGCCAGCAGCTTAGCTCGGCTAGCGGGGGTCACAGATACGCAGTATTTT. This sequence encodes CASSLARLAGVTDTQYF.

V usage is TRBV6-2 or TRBV6-3 and J usage is TRBJ1-1; D is possibly TRBD1 (5 bases). Germline V lookup: CDR1 MNHEY, CDR2 SVGEGT. V was trimmed by 5 bases and J by 6 bases, leaving 19 bases between them. The CDR3 covers 15 residues. This CDR3 is CASSAETGSGPEAFF. The CDR3 bases are TGTGCCAGCAGTGCCGAAACAGGAAGTGGCCCTGAAGCTTTCTTT.

This clonotype was recorded a few times. V is TRBV10-3 and J is TRBJ2-5; possibly TRBD2 for D (5 bases). The closer fit of TRBJ2-7 to the DNA end suggests the J call may be wrong. The V gene's germline CDR1 is ENHRY and CDR2 SYGVKD. The CDR3 extends over 12 amino acids. The CDR3 reads CAISESTNEQYF. The CDR3 DNA is TGTGCCATCAGTGAGTCGACTAACGAGCAGTACTTC.

This clonotype has more than one count but fewer than ten. The V gene is TRBV6-5, the J gene TRBJ2-2; no clear D gene. In germline, CDR1 is MNHEY, CDR2 SVGAGI. Trimming removed 1 base at V and 1 base at J, with 13 bases between. The CDR3 is 17 residues long. The CDR3 nucleotides read TGTGCCAGCAGTTACTTCCTTCGCCCCTGGAACACCGGGGAGCTGTTTTTT. Translation: CASSYFLRPWNTGELFF.

This clonotype has more than one count but fewer than ten. The V call is TRBV4-2, the J call TRBJ2-1, with 8 bases lining up with TRBD1. The CDR3 loop spans 16 amino acids. Germline CDR1 LGHNA, CDR2 YNFKEQ. The trim removed 0 bases at V and 5 bases at J, leaving 6 bases unmatched. This chain's CDR3 is CASSQEGQGADNEQFF. CDR3 nucleotides: TGTGCCAGCAGCCAAGAGGGGCAGGGGGCGGACAATGAGCAGTTCTTC.

This clonotype was seen a few times. The V gene is TRBV7-8, the J gene TRBJ2-1; 9 bases line up with TRBD2. The germline V gene has CDR1 SGHVS and CDR2 FQNEAQ. The V and J ends lost 5 bases and 4 bases, in that order; junction bases with no gene match: 15. The CDR3 loop spans 18 amino acids. DNA for the CDR3: TGTGCCAGCAGCCCTTACCCCCTAAGCGGGAGGAATTACAATGAGCAGTTCTTC. Encoded protein: CASSPYPLSGRNYNEQFF.